The source of this TCR beta chain is a study of shared clonotypes between healthy human individuals. In regard to this clone: Its antigen is undetermined.

This CDR3 region has 15 residues. V shed 7 bases and J shed 5 bases, with 18 bases lying between them. The germline V gene has CDR1 MDHEN and CDR2 SYDVKM. General observations from the study: Non-shared clonotypes showed lower generation probabilities than clonotypes common to all four donors. Researchers found naive subsets generally carried larger estimated richness than memory subsets.

The authors split each subset's genomic DNA evenly across several immunoSEQ plates. Repertoires were generated with immunoSEQ multiplex PCR, while TCRdb's copy carries only in-frame clones and drops some. The sample gives 1.6 million or so clones, roughly 95% of which show up once; approximately 1% is in the top ten. The TCR sequence derives from a man in his thirties or forties in good health. Sequences were obtained from naive CD4+ T cells sorted from blood. Subset given: CD45RA+ positively selected. The V call is TRBV28, the J call TRBJ1-5; perhaps TRBD1 as D (6 bases). CDR3 sequence (DNA): TGTGCCAGCATAAGGAGGCAAGGGGGGGATCAGCCCCAGCATTTT. This codes for CASIRRQGGDQPQHF. The whole variable domain, filled in from reference TRBV28 and TRBJ1-5, reads DVKVTQSSRYLVKRTGEKVFLECVQDMDHENMFWYRQDPGLGLRLIYFSYDVKMKEKGDIPEGYSVSREKKERFSLILESASTNQTSMYLCASIRRQGGDQPQHFGDGTRLSIL.